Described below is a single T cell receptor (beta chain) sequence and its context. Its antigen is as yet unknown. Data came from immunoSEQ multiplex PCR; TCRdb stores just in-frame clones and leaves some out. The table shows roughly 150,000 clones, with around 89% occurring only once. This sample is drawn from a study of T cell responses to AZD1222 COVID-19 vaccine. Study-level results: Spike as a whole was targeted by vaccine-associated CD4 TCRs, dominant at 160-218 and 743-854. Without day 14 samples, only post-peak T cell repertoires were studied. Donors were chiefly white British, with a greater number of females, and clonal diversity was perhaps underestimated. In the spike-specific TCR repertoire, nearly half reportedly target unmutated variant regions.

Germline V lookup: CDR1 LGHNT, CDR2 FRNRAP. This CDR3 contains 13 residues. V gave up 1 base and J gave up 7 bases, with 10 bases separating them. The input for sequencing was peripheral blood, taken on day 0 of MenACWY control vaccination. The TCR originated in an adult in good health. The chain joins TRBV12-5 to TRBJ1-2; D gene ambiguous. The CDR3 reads CASGLGGSLGYTF. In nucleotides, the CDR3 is TGTGCTAGTGGTTTGGGAGGGTCGCTTGGCTACACCTTC.